One sample yielded the 10 T cell receptor beta chains listed below, sequenced in a study of OX40 agonist ivuxolimab in advanced cancers. Libraries were prepared by immunoSEQ multiplex PCR; TCRdb keeps only in-frame clonotypes and omits some of them. This table has approximately 50,000 clones, 85% to 90% appearing once. This specimen was CD4+ or CD8+ T cells sorted from blood, taken in a trial of the OX40 agonist ivuxolimab. Source of these receptors: an adult with an advanced solid tumor such as melanoma, head and neck, liver or kidney cancer.

This sequence joins TRBV30 and TRBJ2-3, with a possible D match to TRBD1 (5 bases). The CDR3 is 13 amino acids. The germline V and J ends were trimmed by 0 bases and 5 bases, with 9 bases remaining between them. Germline CDR1 and CDR2: GTSNPN and SVGIG (reference sequence). The CDR3 DNA follows: TGTGCCTGGAGTGTAGGGCAGGGAGATACGCAGTATTTT. This sequence encodes CAWSVGQGDTQYF.

The rearrangement uses TRBV6-5 and TRBJ2-7, with D unclear. The germline V and J ends were trimmed by 7 bases and 0 bases, with 10 bases remaining between them. Germline V CDR1 and CDR2: MNHEY, SVGAGI. CDR3 length equals 13 residues. CDR3 loop: CASMDANSYEQYF. DNA of the CDR3: TGTGCCAGCATGGACGCCAACTCCTACGAGCAGTACTTC.

This clone was seen only a few times. The rearrangement uses TRBV7-8 and TRBJ1-4; D unresolved. Trimming removed 5 bases at V and 0 bases at J, with 13 bases between. CDR1 and CDR2 from the germline V gene are SGHVS and FQNEAQ. The CDR3 has 16 amino acids. For the CDR3, the DNA is TGTGCCAGCAGCCCCATGGGGTTTGCAACTAATGAAAAACTGTTTTTT. This translates into CASSPMGFATNEKLFF.

This rearrangement joins TRBV18 to TRBJ2-3, with D unresolved. The CDR3 extends over 14 amino acids. The germline V and J ends were trimmed by 3 bases and 2 bases, with 9 bases remaining between them. Germline V lookup: CDR1 KGHSH, CDR2 LQKENI. The CDR3: CASSPASITDTQYF. The CDR3, as DNA: TGTGCCAGCTCACCGGCGAGCATCACAGATACGCAGTATTTT. Full variable domain (remainder filled in from reference TRBV18 and TRBJ2-3): NAGVMQNPRHLVRRRGQEARLRCSPMKGHSHVYWYRQLPEEGLKFMVYLQKENIIDESGMPKERFSAEFPKEGPSILRIQQVVRGDSAAYFCASSPASITDTQYFGPGTRLTVL.

The J gene is TRBJ2-7, the V gene TRBV6-5, with TRBD2 matching 7 bases. The CDR3 is made up of 15 amino acids. Germline CDR1 reads MNHEY; CDR2 reads SVGAGI. With 0 bases clipped from V and 5 bases from J, the junction kept 7 bases outside the gene matches. CDR3 in DNA: TGTGCCAGCAGTTACTCGGTGGGGGGGAATAACGAGCAGTACTTC. This translates into CASSYSVGGNNEQYF.

V is TRBV7-6 and J is TRBJ2-7; D not certain. The V end lost 1 base, the J end lost 4 bases, and 8 bases lay between the germline ends. CDR1 and CDR2 (germline): SGHVS, FNYEAQ. CDR3 length: 13 amino acids. CDR3 residues: CASSLGRDYEQYF. In DNA, the CDR3 is TGTGCCAGCAGCTTAGGTAGGGATTACGAGCAGTACTTC. Full variable domain (rest looked up from reference TRBV7-6 and TRBJ2-7): GAGVSQSPRYKVTKRGQDVALRCDPISGHVSLYWYRQALGQGPEFLTYFNYEAQQDKSGLPNDRFSAERPEGSISTLTIQRTEQRDSAMYRCASSLGRDYEQYFGPGTRLTVT.

The chain joins TRBV11-2 to TRBJ1-1; possibly TRBD1 for D (6 bases). There are 15 residues in the CDR3. The V and J ends lost 2 bases and 4 bases respectively, with 14 bases between them. The germline CDR1 and CDR2 sequences are SGHAT and FQNNGV. The DNA for the CDR3 is TGTGCCAGCAGCTTAATAAGGGGGGGCCCCACTGAAGCTTTCTTT. Its protein is CASSLIRGGPTEAFF.

The chain joins TRBV18 to TRBJ2-3, with 14 positions matching TRBD2. From germline, CDR1 is KGHSH and CDR2 LQKENI. The CDR3 consists of 19 residues. V lost 2 bases and J lost 2; bases outside the gene matches: 9. The CDR3 protein is CASSPLGTSGGRITDTQYF. The CDR3 DNA reads TGTGCCAGCTCACCATTAGGGACTAGCGGGGGCCGGATCACAGATACGCAGTATTTT.

The chain carries TRBV7-2 and TRBJ2-1, with TRBD2 identical over 8 bases. V trimming: 2 bases; J trimming: 5 bases; junction bases outside the gene matches: 5. Germline V gene lookup returns CDR1 SGHTA and CDR2 FQGNSA. This CDR3 is 15 amino acids long. The CDR3 sequence is CASSLYGGANNEQFF. The CDR3 region has the DNA TGTGCCAGCAGCTTATACGGGGGGGCAAACAATGAGCAGTTCTTC.

V gene TRBV5-1 combines with J gene TRBJ1-4, with 7 bases matching TRBD1. With 1 base clipped from V and 3 bases from J, the junction kept 3 bases outside the gene matches. Germline assignment: CDR1 SGHRS and CDR2 YFSETQ. This CDR3 has 15 residues. DNA for the CDR3: TGCGCCAGCAGCTTGCTCGGGACAGCTAATGAAAAACTGTTTTTT. Protein sequence: CASSLLGTANEKLFF.